The 18 T cell receptor beta chains listed next were all sequenced from one sample in a study of Graves' ophthalmopathy and Graves' hyperthyroidism. RNA served as the template for amplifying TCR beta CDR3 regions. First-round RT-PCR employed HTBI primers, with a second-round multiplex PCR after it. TCRdb re-analysed the multiplex PCR reads in MiXCR, keeping a single row per CDR3 protein. The data contain 170,000 or so distinct CDR3 sequences, approximately 40% of them singletons. Sequences were obtained from peripheral blood. The receptors derive from a middle-aged woman with Graves' ophthalmopathy.

The CDR3 protein is CASSNDEVYGYTF. CDR3 coding DNA: TGTGCCAGCAGTAATGACGAAGTCTATGGCTACACCTTC. The chain joins TRBV6-1 to TRBJ1-2; the D is unclear. The germline CDR1 and CDR2 sequences are MNHNS and SASEGT. The ends were cut back, 5 bases at V and 4 bases at J, with 11 bases in the middle. The CDR3 length is 13 residues.

This clonotype was seen repeatedly, ten times or more. The V gene is TRBV12-3 or TRBV12-4, the J gene TRBJ1-1, with no clear D. Trimming shortened V by 3 bases and J by 1 base, and 15 bases separated the two germline ends. This CDR3 is built from 16 residues. The DNA for the CDR3 is TGTGCCAGCAGTTTCCGACGGGAAATGGGGAACACTGAAGCTTTCTTT. Residues: CASSFRREMGNTEAFF.

This clonotype occurred many times. The genes are TRBV9 and TRBJ1-3; tentatively, D is TRBD1 (6 bases). Trimming pared 3 bases from V and 1 base from J, leaving 20 bases between. Per germline, CDR1 SGDLS and CDR2 YYNGEE. This CDR3 is built from 18 residues. The CDR3 sequence is CASSEGPLMTGSGNTIYF. DNA of the CDR3: TGTGCCAGCAGCGAGGGCCCTCTAATGACAGGTTCTGGAAACACCATATATTTT.

The J gene is TRBJ1-5, the V gene TRBV28; no firm D call. There are 16 residues in the CDR3. CDR1 is MDHEN, CDR2 SYDVKM, per germline. V was trimmed by 5 bases and J by 0 bases, leaving 14 bases between them. CDR3 sequence: CASSPGRMISNQPQHF. CDR3 DNA: TGTGCCAGCAGTCCAGGACGGATGATTAGCAATCAGCCCCAGCATTTT.

This clonotype was counted at least ten times. The chain carries TRBV4-3 and TRBJ2-7; TRBD1 agrees at 9 bases. Germline CDR1 is LGHNA and CDR2 is YSLEER. CDR3 length equals 15 residues. The V gene end was trimmed by 0 bases and the J gene end by 5 bases; junction bases not matched to a gene: 5. CDR3 sequence reads: CASSQEPGQGHEQYF. CDR3 nucleotides: TGCGCCAGCAGCCAAGAACCGGGACAGGGCCACGAGCAGTACTTC.

This clonotype was counted many times. The gene calls are TRBV3-1 and TRBJ1-5, with D possibly being TRBD1 (6 bases). Germline V CDR1 and CDR2: LGHDT, YNNKEL (reference sequence). This CDR3 spans 11 amino acids. V lost 10 bases and J lost 6, with 10 bases in between. Here the CDR3 reads CATGDGQPQHF. CDR3 sequence (DNA): TGTGCCACAGGGGATGGTCAGCCCCAGCATTTT.

The CDR3 coding sequence is TGTGCCAGCAGTTTATGGACTACAGGGCTGAATTCACCCCTCCACTTT. Amino acids: CASSLWTTGLNSPLHF. The chain carries TRBV28 and TRBJ1-6; D might be TRBD1 (6 bases). Per germline, CDR1 MDHEN and CDR2 SYDVKM. CDR3 length: 16 amino acids. With 0 bases removed from V and 7 bases from J, the gap between germline ends came to 13 bases.

In its sample, this clonotype was seen many times. The chain joins TRBV29-1 to TRBJ1-5; D gene uncertain. The V gene lost 6 bases and the J gene lost 3 bases, with 12 bases spanning the gap. The CDR3 runs 13 residues. CDR1 and CDR2 from the germline V gene are SQVTM and ANQGSEA. CDR3 loop: CSVSTQVNQPQHF. The CDR3 DNA sequence: TGCAGCGTATCCACGCAGGTCAATCAGCCCCAGCATTTT. The complete variable domain, with remaining parts taken from reference TRBV29-1 and TRBJ1-5, reads SAVISQKPSRDICQRGTSLTIQCQVDSQVTMMFWYRQQPGQSLTLIATANQGSEATYESGFVIDKFPISRPNLTFSTLTVSNMSPEDSSIYLCSVSTQVNQPQHFGDGTRLSIL.

In this sample, this clonotype turned up many times. CDR3: CSARAGYSNQPQHF. The DNA for the CDR3 is TGCAGTGCAAGGGCGGGGTATAGCAATCAGCCCCAGCATTTT. The chain carries TRBV20-1 and TRBJ1-5; D not resolved. CDR1 and CDR2 from the germline V gene are DFQATT and SNEGSKA (reference sequence). V lost 6 bases and J 0 bases, leaving 12 bases between the germline ends. The CDR3 spans 14 residues.

This clonotype was counted ten times or more. The chain joins TRBV30 to TRBJ2-2; 7 bases fit TRBD1. V lost 0 bases and J lost 3; bases outside the gene matches: 10. The CDR3 runs to 17 residues. Germline values: CDR1 GTSNPN, CDR2 SVGIG (reference sequence). CDR3 coding DNA: TGTGCCTGGAGTGTCCTAGGGGCAGGGGGAGACACCGGGGAGCTGTTTTTT. This sequence encodes CAWSVLGAGGDTGELFF.

This rearrangement joins TRBV7-8 to TRBJ1-2; TRBD1 matches at 7 bases. This CDR3 contains 17 residues. The trim removed 4 bases at V and 0 bases at J, leaving 11 bases unmatched. CDR1 is SGHVS and CDR2 is FQNEAQ in the germline V gene. CDR3 loop: CASSSRGGTAANYGYTF. CDR3 bases: TGTGCCAGCAGCTCCCGGGGCGGGACAGCGGCTAACTATGGCTACACCTTC.

The genes are TRBV12-3 or TRBV12-4 and TRBJ2-7; a possible D gene is TRBD2 (5 bases). Trimming took off 3 bases at V and 2 bases at J, with 11 bases between the two ends. The CDR3 length is 14 residues. The CDR3 here is CASSFTGKTYEQYF. CDR3 bases: TGTGCCAGCAGTTTCACGGGAAAAACCTACGAGCAGTACTTC.

The genes are TRBV20-1 and TRBJ2-2; 9 bases line up with TRBD1. The CDR3 contains 14 residues. The germline V gene has CDR1 DFQATT and CDR2 SNEGSKA (reference sequence). V trimming: 2 bases; J trimming: 8 bases; junction bases outside the gene matches: 6. This CDR3 is CSARLQGAGGELFF. The CDR3 region has the DNA TGCAGTGCTAGATTACAGGGGGCGGGAGGGGAGCTGTTTTTT.

In its sample, this clonotype was seen many times. The gene calls are TRBV11-1 and TRBJ2-2; the D gene could be TRBD1 or TRBD2 (6 bases each). The CDR3 has 19 residues. In germline, CDR1 is SGHAT, CDR2 FQDESV (reference sequence). Between the trimmed V and J ends, which lost 5 bases and 3 bases, there was a span of 25 bases. CDR3: CASSRIRGGGRGDTGELFF. The CDR3, as DNA: TGTGCCAGCAGCAGAATTCGGGGAGGAGGCAGGGGAGACACCGGGGAGCTGTTTTTT.

Ten or more counts support this clonotype. The chain is built from TRBV5-1 and TRBJ2-7; D remains ambiguous. Trimming cost V 2 bases and J 3 bases, with 9 bases left between them. CDR3 length: 13 amino acids. Germline V gene lookup returns CDR1 SGHRS and CDR2 YFSETQ. CDR3 protein: CASSLGLFYEQYF. Written as DNA, the CDR3 is TGCGCCAGCAGCTTAGGGCTTTTCTACGAGCAGTACTTC.

This clonotype was seen repeatedly, ten times or more. The CDR3 region is CASSYNSRTAINYGYTF. CDR3 DNA sequence: TGTGCCAGCAGTTACAATTCTCGGACAGCGATCAACTATGGCTACACCTTC. This chain joins TRBV6-5 and TRBJ1-2; D is possibly TRBD1 (6 bases). Trimming removed 2 bases at V and 2 bases at J, with 18 bases between. The CDR3 loop spans 17 amino acids. Germline V gene sequence: CDR1 MNHEY, CDR2 SVGAGI.

This chain links TRBV20-1 with TRBJ2-5; 7 bases line up with TRBD1. With 3 bases clipped from V and 3 bases from J, the junction kept 7 bases outside the gene matches. This CDR3 is 14 amino acids long. The germline gives CDR1 DFQATT, CDR2 SNEGSKA (reference sequence). The DNA for the CDR3 is TGCAGTGCTAGGGTATGGGACAGAAAAGAGACCCAGTACTTC. Its protein product is CSARVWDRKETQYF.

This clonotype showed up many times. This sequence joins TRBV12-3 or TRBV12-4 and TRBJ1-1, with D possibly TRBD1 on 6 matching bases. CDR3 length equals 15 residues. Trimming stripped 6 bases from V and 5 bases from J, with 19 bases between. For the CDR3, the DNA is TGTGCCAGCAGACCACTCGGGGGGCTTGGGACTGAAGCTTTCTTT. As protein: CASRPLGGLGTEAFF.